Sequencing of this TCR beta chain was carried out in a study of blood T cell repertoires in COVID-19. Assay used: immunoSEQ multiplex PCR; TCRdb lists only in-frame clones, some missing. The sample lists some 30,000 clones; more than 70% were seen once. Trimming took off 4 bases at V and 3 bases at J, with 15 bases between the two ends. The CDR3 has 16 residues. Germline V gives CDR1 KGHSH, CDR2 LQKENI. The rearrangement uses TRBV18 and TRBJ2-2; maybe TRBD1 (5 bases). Specimen: peripheral blood. The sequence derives from a human donor with active COVID-19. The donor label of this sample is uncertain. CDR3 amino acids: CASSLNGGRDTGELFF. As DNA, the CDR3 is TGTGCCAGCTCACTGAACGGTGGCAGGGACACCGGGGAGCTGTTTTTT.